A single sample is the source of the 16 T cell receptor beta chains below, sequenced in a study of shared clonotypes between healthy human individuals. Sequenced by immunoSEQ multiplex PCR; TCRdb stores in-frame clones only, minus some. The sample lists fewer than 600,000 clones; roughly 80% were seen once. The sample comprised PBMCs. The receptors come from a middle-aged woman in good health. Some clones in this sample may be carry-over from other donors' samples.

CDR3 in DNA: TGCGCCAGCAGCCAAGGACTAGGGGGGGAGCAGTTCTTC. Amino acid sequence: CASSQGLGGEQFF. The J gene is TRBJ2-1, the V gene TRBV4-1; D may be TRBD1 or TRBD2 (6 bases each). Germline V lookup: CDR1 MGHRA, CDR2 YSYEKL. This CDR3 has 13 residues. The germline V and J ends were trimmed by 1 base and 10 bases, with 11 bases remaining between them.

The chain has TRBV28 and TRBJ2-1, with 13 bases identical to TRBD2. The CDR3 covers 18 residues. V lost 6 bases and J lost 7; bases outside the gene matches: 15. The V gene's germline CDR1 is MDHEN and CDR2 SYDVKM. CDR3 nucleotides: TGTGCCAGCAGGCCCCCCAGGGGACTAGCGGGGACCGCAAATGAGCAGTTCTTC. Residues: CASRPPRGLAGTANEQFF.

The rearrangement links TRBV10-3 to TRBJ2-7, with 9 bases aligning to TRBD2. CDR1 and CDR2 from the germline V gene are ENHRY and SYGVKD. This CDR3 is built from 16 residues. The J segment lost 6 bases and the V segment lost 2 bases, leaving 11 bases of the junction unmatched. The CDR3 sequence is CAISERAGGLGGEQYF. As DNA, the CDR3 is TGTGCCATCAGTGAGAGAGCGGGAGGCCTGGGGGGCGAGCAGTACTTC.

The V call is TRBV27, the J call TRBJ2-1; 7 positions match TRBD1. The junction had 4 bases not matched to a gene; V was cut back by 5 bases and J by 0 bases. The length of the CDR3 is 15 residues. CDR1 and CDR2 (germline): MNHEY, SMNVEV (reference sequence). The CDR3 protein is CASSLWDSSYNEQFF. CDR3 sequence (DNA): TGTGCCAGCAGTCTCTGGGACAGCTCCTACAATGAGCAGTTCTTC.

The J gene is TRBJ1-1, the V gene TRBV19; 7 positions match TRBD1. With 6 bases clipped from V and 7 bases from J, the junction kept 11 bases outside the gene matches. The CDR3 loop spans 14 amino acids. Looked up from germline, CDR1 is LNHDA and CDR2 is SQIVND (reference sequence). CDR3 coding DNA: TGTGCCAGTAGACAAGACAGGGATAAGGTTGAAGCTTTCTTT. Protein: CASRQDRDKVEAFF.

This rearrangement joins TRBV7-9 to TRBJ1-4, with 7 bases that match TRBD1. This CDR3 comprises 17 residues. V gave up 2 bases and J gave up 4 bases; unmatched junction bases: 10. From germline, CDR1 is SEHNR and CDR2 FQNEAQ (reference sequence). CDR3 sequence reads: CASSLSPPGQLNEKLFF. The CDR3, as DNA: TGTGCCAGCAGCTTAAGCCCCCCGGGACAGCTTAATGAAAAACTGTTTTTT.

V is TRBV15 and J is TRBJ2-7; no clear D. V gave up 4 bases and J gave up 0 bases, with 22 bases separating them. Germline V gene lookup returns CDR1 LNHNV and CDR2 YYDKDF (reference sequence). The CDR3 is 18 amino acids. The CDR3 protein is CATSKGPSLATSSYEQYF. CDR3 nucleotides: TGTGCCACCAGCAAAGGTCCCTCTTTGGCTACTTCCTCCTACGAGCAGTACTTC.

This clone showed up many times. The chain combines TRBV2 with TRBJ2-2, with D hard to call. Germline CDR1 reads SNHLY; CDR2 reads FYNNEI. The CDR3 is made up of 15 amino acids. V was shortened by 3 bases and J by 0 bases, with 8 bases between the two germline ends. The CDR3 DNA sequence: TGTGCCAGCAGTGAGGCGGAACCGAACACCGGGGAGCTGTTTTTT. It yields the protein CASSEAEPNTGELFF.

This clone was seen a single time. The CDR3 coding sequence is TGTGTCGTAGCGGGAGAGTACATTCAGTACTTC. The encoded protein is CVVAGEYIQYF. This rearrangement joins TRBV6-1 to TRBJ2-4; 9 bases fit TRBD2. This CDR3 has 11 amino acids. Per germline, CDR1 MNHNS and CDR2 SASEGT.

V is TRBV7-8 and J is TRBJ1-2, with D possibly TRBD1 on 6 matching bases. The CDR3 loop spans 16 amino acids. V lost 1 base to trimming and J lost 5 bases, with 17 bases between them. The germline CDR1 and CDR2 sequences are SGHVS and FQNEAQ. This chain's CDR3 is CASSLVASAGDYGYTF. The CDR3, as DNA: TGTGCCAGCAGCTTAGTAGCATCTGCAGGGGATTATGGCTACACCTTC.

This chain connects TRBV27 to TRBJ2-7, with 9 bases matching TRBD1. Germline V lookup: CDR1 MNHEY, CDR2 SMNVEV (reference sequence). V trimming: 5 bases; J trimming: 2 bases; junction bases outside the gene matches: 10. The CDR3 is 16 amino acids. This CDR3 reads CASSPPVRTGAYEQYF. The CDR3 bases are TGTGCCAGCAGTCCTCCCGTCAGGACAGGGGCCTACGAGCAGTACTTC.

The gene calls are TRBV10-3 and TRBJ1-2, with a tentative D call TRBD1 (5 bases). Germline-derived CDR1 and CDR2 are ENHRY and SYGVKD. This CDR3 has 15 amino acids. Trimming cost V 4 bases and J 0 bases, with 12 bases left between them. The CDR3 reads CAISGPGQPNYGYTF. CDR3 coding DNA: TGTGCCATCAGTGGGCCCGGACAACCTAACTATGGCTACACCTTC.

This clone was seen only once. The gene calls are TRBV6-5 and TRBJ1-5; D gene unclear. Germline V gives CDR1 MNHEY, CDR2 SVGAGI. V was pared by 6 bases and J by 4 bases, with 16 bases between. The CDR3 extends over 15 amino acids. The DNA of the CDR3 is TGTGCCAGCAGCCTCAGGCCGGGAACTAATCAGCCCCAGCATTTT. It codes for CASSLRPGTNQPQHF.

The V call is TRBV19, the J call TRBJ1-3, with D perhaps TRBD1 (5 bases). Germline V CDR1 and CDR2: LNHDA, SQIVND (reference sequence). The CDR3 sequence is 14 residues long. V shed 7 bases and J shed 0 bases, with 10 bases lying between them. The CDR3 DNA reads as TGTGCCAGTACTCCGGGGGACTCTGGAAACACCATATATTTT. Translation gives CASTPGDSGNTIYF.

The chain carries TRBV28 and TRBJ1-2; weak D call: TRBD1 (5 bases). The CDR3 spans 16 residues. CDR1 MDHEN and CDR2 SYDVKM come from the germline V gene. V lost 2 bases, J lost 4 bases, and 17 bases lay in between. CDR3 amino acids: CASSLLDARQIYGYTF. DNA for the CDR3: TGTGCCAGCAGTTTACTCGACGCGAGACAGATCTATGGCTACACCTTC.

The rearrangement links TRBV5-1 to TRBJ1-2; the match to TRBD1 covers 11 bases. Germline values: CDR1 SGHRS, CDR2 YFSETQ. The CDR3 runs to 18 residues. Trimming took 0 bases from V and 4 from J; bases not matched to a gene: 11. The DNA of the CDR3 is TGCGCCAGCAGCTTGGCACCCCGGGACAGGGGGGTGGGCTATGGCTACACCTTC. Its translation is CASSLAPRDRGVGYGYTF.